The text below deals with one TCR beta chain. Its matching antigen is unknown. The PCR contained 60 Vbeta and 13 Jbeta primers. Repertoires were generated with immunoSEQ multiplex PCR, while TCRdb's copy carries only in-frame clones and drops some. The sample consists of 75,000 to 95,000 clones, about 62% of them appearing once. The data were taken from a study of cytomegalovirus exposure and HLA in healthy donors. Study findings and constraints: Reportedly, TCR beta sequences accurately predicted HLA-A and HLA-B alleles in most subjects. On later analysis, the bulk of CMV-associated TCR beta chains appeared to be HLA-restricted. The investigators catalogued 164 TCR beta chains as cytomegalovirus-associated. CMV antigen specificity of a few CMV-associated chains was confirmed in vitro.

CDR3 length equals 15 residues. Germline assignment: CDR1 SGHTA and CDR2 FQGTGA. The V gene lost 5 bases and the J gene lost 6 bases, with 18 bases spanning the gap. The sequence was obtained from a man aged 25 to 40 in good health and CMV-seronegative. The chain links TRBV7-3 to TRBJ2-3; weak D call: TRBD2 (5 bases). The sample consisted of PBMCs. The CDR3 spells CASSPNAGGWDTQYF. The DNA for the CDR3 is TGTGCCAGCAGCCCCAACGCGGGCGGGTGGGATACGCAGTATTTT. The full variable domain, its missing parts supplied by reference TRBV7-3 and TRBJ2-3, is GAGVSQTPSNKVTEKGKYVELRCDPISGHTALYWYRQSLGQGPEFLIYFQGTGAADDSGLPNDRFFAVRPEGSVSTLKIQRTERGDSAVYLCASSPNAGGWDTQYFGPGTRLTVL.